Reported below is one TCR beta chain. Antigen specificity is unknown. Using quantitative 5'-RACE with molecular barcodes, the authors made TCR beta libraries. TCRdb used MiXCR to reprocess the 5' RACE reads, holding one entry per CDR3 protein. The sample lists around 340,000 distinct CDR3 sequences, 20% to 25% seen once, with about an eighth in the top ten. This specimen comes from a study of CD8 T cells in ankylosing spondylitis. The CDR3 covers 16 residues. Unmatched junction bases numbered 9, after V lost 4 bases and J lost 2 bases. Germline CDR1 is SEHNR and CDR2 is FQNEAQ (reference sequence). Study results and limitations: Matched ankylosing spondylitis synovial fluid reportedly showed significant enrichment of disease-linked clones. Ankylosing spondylitis blood appeared to carry a characteristic TCR beta motif of seven to nine highly homologous variants.

V and J are TRBV7-9 and TRBJ2-7; 9 nucleotides line up with TRBD2. The material sequenced was blood, either unsorted or a sorted T cell fraction (not recorded which). The receptor was isolated from a male donor with ankylosing spondylitis or in good health (not recorded which). CDR3 in amino acids: CASSSNRLAVPYEQYF. CDR3 DNA sequence: TGTGCCAGCAGCTCGAACCGACTAGCGGTCCCCTACGAGCAGTACTTC. The full variable domain, completed using reference TRBV7-9 and TRBJ2-7, is DTGVSQNPRHKITKRGQNVTFRCDPISEHNRLYWYRQTLGQGPEFLTYFQNEAQLEKSRLLSDRFSAERPKGSFSTLEIQRTEQGDSAMYLCASSSNRLAVPYEQYFGPGTRLTVT.